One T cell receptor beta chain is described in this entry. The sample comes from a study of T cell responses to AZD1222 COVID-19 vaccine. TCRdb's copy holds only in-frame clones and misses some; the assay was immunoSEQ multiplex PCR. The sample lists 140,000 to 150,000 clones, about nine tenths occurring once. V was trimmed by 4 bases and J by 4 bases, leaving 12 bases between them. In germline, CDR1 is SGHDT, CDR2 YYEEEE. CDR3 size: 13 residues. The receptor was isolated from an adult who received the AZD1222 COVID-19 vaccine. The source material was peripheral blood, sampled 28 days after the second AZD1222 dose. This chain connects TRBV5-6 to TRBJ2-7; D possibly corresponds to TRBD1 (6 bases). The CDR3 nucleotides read TGTGCCAGCAGCAGGGGGTACACATACGAGCAGTACTTC. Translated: CASSRGYTYEQYF.